This T cell receptor beta chain was captured in a study of blood T cell repertoires in COVID-19. On the study more broadly: Collection of acute and convalescent COVID-19 samples took place in the United States, Italy and Spain. PBMCs, B-cell-depleted T cells, or T cells were the source of the cDNA or gDNA that made up the material.

This clone was detected only a few times. The V end lost 1 base, the J end lost 4 bases, and 10 bases lay between the germline ends. Germline V gives CDR1 LNHDA, CDR2 SQIVND (reference sequence). This CDR3 comprises 14 residues. The Seattle patients, enrolled during active infection, were followed longitudinally. The table came from immunoSEQ multiplex PCR; TCRdb's copy has only in-frame clones and leaves some out. The sample lists 250,000 to 300,000 clones, 65% to 90% seen once, with under 15% in the top ten. The sample comprised peripheral blood. This receptor was taken from a woman in her seventies with COVID-19, enrolled during active disease. V is TRBV19 and J is TRBJ1-1, with unresolved D. In nucleotides, the CDR3 is TGTGCCAGTAGTATAGGGGCCACTCTCACTGAAGCTTTCTTT. This codes for CASSIGATLTEAFF.